The 5 T cell receptor beta chains in this list originate from one sample, sequenced in a study of T cell responses to AZD1222 COVID-19 vaccine. The data were produced by immunoSEQ multiplex PCR, yet TCRdb's version contains in-frame clones alone and is incomplete. There are roughly 70,000 clones in the sample; more than 65% occur only once, and approximately 20% lies in the top ten. This material consisted of peripheral blood, taken on day 0 of MenACWY control vaccination. These receptors were taken from an adult in good health.

The chain carries TRBV7-3 and TRBJ2-7, with 9 nucleotides matching TRBD1. V was clipped by 5 bases and J by 3 bases; unmatched bases: 5. This CDR3 is built from 14 residues. From germline, CDR1 is SGHTA and CDR2 FQGTGA. CDR3 nucleotide sequence: TGTGCCAGCAGCCTAGGGGGACAGGGCTACGAGCAGTACTTC. Translated: CASSLGGQGYEQYF.

The chain is built from TRBV7-8 and TRBJ2-7, with D uncertain. There are 15 residues in the CDR3. V gave up 3 bases and J gave up 2 bases, with 14 bases separating them. Per germline, CDR1 SGHVS and CDR2 FQNEAQ. The CDR3 region is CASSFERFNPYEQYF. In DNA form, the CDR3 reads TGTGCCAGCAGCTTTGAGCGTTTCAACCCCTACGAGCAGTACTTC.

The J gene is TRBJ2-5, the V gene TRBV6-5; D gene unclear. CDR1 and CDR2 (germline): MNHEY, SVGAGI. There are 14 residues in the CDR3. V was trimmed by 1 base and J by 3 bases, leaving 9 bases between them. CDR3 nucleotide sequence: TGTGCCAGCAGTTACTTGGGCAGAGAAGAGACCCAGTACTTC. This gives the protein CASSYLGREETQYF.

The rearrangement joins TRBV19 to TRBJ2-1, with 8 bases fitting TRBD2. The J segment lost 9 bases and the V segment lost 8 bases, leaving 15 bases of the junction unmatched. CDR1 and CDR2 (germline): LNHDA, SQIVND (reference sequence). The CDR3 runs to 15 residues. The CDR3 DNA follows: TGTGCCAGTTCCCAACCGGGACTAGGCAGTGGTGAGCAGTTCTTC. Residues: CASSQPGLGSGEQFF.

CDR3 amino acids: CASSLEYEQYF. DNA of the CDR3: TGTGCCAGCAGCTTGGAGTACGAGCAGTACTTC. The V call is TRBV7-9, the J call TRBJ2-7; no clear D gene. V dropped 3 bases and J dropped 4 bases, with 4 bases sitting between them. Looked up from germline, CDR1 is SEHNR and CDR2 is FQNEAQ (reference sequence). The CDR3 runs to 11 residues.